The clone carrying this TCR beta chain appeared a few times. Produced via immunoSEQ multiplex PCR; TCRdb's table is partial and in-frame only. The sample shows some 63,000 clones, more than 75% of them seen only once. The sample comes from a study of PD-1 blockade in classical Hodgkin lymphoma. There was relapse after autologous stem cell transplantation in every patient, and there was variation in brentuximab vedotin exposure. V was pared by 1 base and J by 7 bases, with 8 bases of the junction left unmatched. This CDR3 comprises 16 residues. Germline V gene sequence: CDR1 SGHTA, CDR2 FQGNSA. The receptor's source is a human donor with classical Hodgkin lymphoma. This chain joins TRBV7-2 and TRBJ2-3; 10 nucleotides agree with TRBD2. The source was peripheral blood mononuclear cells (PBMCs), collected at baseline. This chain's CDR3 is CASSLGRLAGEHTQYF. The CDR3 coding sequence is TGTGCCAGCAGCTTAGGAAGGCTAGCGGGGGAACATACGCAGTATTTT.